This entry describes one TCR beta chain. Antigen specificity is unknown. This entry belongs to a study of T cell responses to AZD1222 COVID-19 vaccine. Produced via immunoSEQ multiplex PCR; TCRdb's table is partial and in-frame only. The sample contains about 110,000 clones, around 91% of which appear only once. V was clipped by 0 bases and J by 8 bases, with 14 bases between them. Germline loops: CDR1 SGHTS, CDR2 YDEGEE. The CDR3 runs to 14 residues. The study, taken as a whole, reports: Among spike-specific TCRs, nearly half reportedly target unmutated variant regions.

The sample consisted of peripheral blood, taken on day 0 of AZD1222 vaccination. The clonotype comes from an adult in good health. The rearrangement uses TRBV5-8 and TRBJ1-2; D call uncertain. The CDR3 region has the DNA TGTGCCAGCAGCTTGGTTAAGAGAATAGTAGGCTACACCTTC. Protein sequence: CASSLVKRIVGYTF.